What follows are 17 T cell receptor beta chains derived from one specimen sequenced in a study of shared clonotypes between healthy human individuals. The assay was immunoSEQ multiplex PCR, and TCRdb's table has in-frame clones only and misses some. The sample holds over 2,000,000 clones, roughly 95% seen once. Naive CD8 cells, CD45RO-negative and positively selected for CCR7, excluded terminally differentiated effector memory CD45RA+ cells. Material: naive CD8+ T cells from PBMCs. Receptor source: a man aged 18 to 30 in good health. Some clones in this sample may be carry-over from other donors' samples.

The rearrangement uses TRBV10-2 and TRBJ2-1; a possible D gene is TRBD2 (6 bases). V gave up 6 bases and J gave up 3 bases, with 15 bases separating them. Germline-derived CDR1 and CDR2 are WSHSY and SAAADI. This CDR3 region has 15 residues. This CDR3 is CASRPIAESYNEQFF. The CDR3 DNA is TGCGCCAGCAGACCCATAGCGGAAAGCTACAATGAGCAGTTCTTC.

This clone was observed a single time. The rearrangement links TRBV6-5 to TRBJ1-4, with a tentative D call TRBD1 (6 bases). The CDR3 length is 14 residues. The germline V and J ends were trimmed by 0 bases and 4 bases, with 6 bases remaining between them. The germline V gene has CDR1 MNHEY and CDR2 SVGAGI. The DNA of the CDR3 is TGTGCCAGCAGTTACTCGGACAGTAATGAAAAACTGTTTTTT. As protein: CASSYSDSNEKLFF.

The chain links TRBV7-6 to TRBJ2-1, with TRBD1 identical over 7 bases. Germline lookup yields CDR1 SGHVS and CDR2 FNYEAQ. The CDR3 totals 21 residues. Unmatched junction bases numbered 20, after V lost 1 base and J lost 2 bases. The DNA of the CDR3 is TGTGCCAGCAGCTTAGATGTGGTGGGGACAGTCTTCTATGGCACCTACAATGAGCAGTTCTTC. Translated, it gives CASSLDVVGTVFYGTYNEQFF.

J is TRBJ2-1 and V is TRBV19; D gene unclear. Germline lookup yields CDR1 LNHDA and CDR2 SQIVND (reference sequence). This CDR3 comprises 16 residues. V lost 3 bases and J 0 bases, leaving 12 bases between the germline ends. The chain's CDR3 is CASSMSAEASYNEQFF. The CDR3 DNA reads TGTGCCAGTAGTATGTCGGCTGAAGCCTCCTACAATGAGCAGTTCTTC.

V is TRBV6-1 and J is TRBJ2-1, with 8 bases lining up with TRBD1. The CDR3 is 15 amino acids. After removal of 8 bases from V and 0 bases from J, the junction contained 6 bases not matched to a gene. Germline CDR1 MNHNS, CDR2 SASEGT. The CDR3 DNA follows: TGTGCCAGCGGGCAGGGGGCTTACTCCTACAATGAGCAGTTCTTC. Amino acid sequence: CASGQGAYSYNEQFF.

The chain has TRBV11-2 and TRBJ2-3; weak D call: TRBD2 (6 bases). V lost 1 base and J 10 bases, leaving 9 bases between the germline ends. Germline CDR1 SGHAT, CDR2 FQNNGV. The CDR3 loop spans 12 amino acids. The CDR3 reads CASSLGEDSQYF. DNA for the CDR3: TGTGCCAGCAGCTTAGGGGAGGACTCGCAGTATTTT.

The chain recombines TRBV14 with TRBJ2-7; TRBD2 agrees at 8 bases. The germline CDR1 and CDR2 sequences are SGHDN and FVKESK. The CDR3 covers 15 residues. Trimming took 0 bases from V and 3 from J; bases not matched to a gene: 4. The CDR3, as DNA: TGTGCCAGCAGCCAAGATTCGGGGGGGCTCTACGAGCAGTACTTC. This translates into CASSQDSGGLYEQYF.

As concerns this clone: Compared with germline, one end of the junction differs, possibly owing to a read error. The V gene is TRBV30, the J gene TRBJ2-1, with D perhaps TRBD2 (5 bases). The CDR3 is made up of 11 amino acids. Germline CDR1 reads GTSNPN; CDR2 reads SVGIG (reference sequence). CDR3 residues: CAWNPGEERIF. The CDR3 DNA follows: TGTGCCTGGAATCCTGGTGAGGAGCGGATCTTC.

The chain combines TRBV4-1 with TRBJ2-5; no firm D call. Trimming shortened V by 2 bases and J by 5 bases, and 6 bases separated the two germline ends. The CDR3 is 12 residues long. The germline V gene has CDR1 MGHRA and CDR2 YSYEKL. The CDR3 here is CASSQPEETQYF. Written as DNA, the CDR3 is TGCGCCAGCAGCCAACCAGAGGAGACCCAGTACTTC.

The rearrangement links TRBV5-5 to TRBJ2-7; TRBD1 agrees at 10 bases. The V segment lost 5 bases and the J segment 5 bases; nucleotides outside the gene matches: 7. This CDR3 is built from 14 residues. The germline V gene encodes CDR1 SGHKS and CDR2 YYEKEE (reference sequence). The CDR3 bases are TGTGCCAGCAGGTGGACAGGGGGTTCCGACGAGCAGTACTTC. As protein: CASRWTGGSDEQYF.

The chain is built from TRBV4-3 and TRBJ2-1, with 10 positions matching TRBD2. The CDR3 has 16 amino acids. The V gene end was trimmed by 4 bases and the J gene end by 4 bases; junction bases not matched to a gene: 7. From germline, CDR1 is LGHNA and CDR2 YSLEER. CDR3 loop: CASSRLGTSAYNEQFF. DNA for the CDR3: TGCGCCAGCAGCCGCCTTGGGACTAGCGCATACAATGAGCAGTTCTTC.

J is TRBJ2-3 and V is TRBV27; D is possibly TRBD2 (6 bases). The CDR3 has 13 amino acids. Germline CDR1 reads MNHEY; CDR2 reads SMNVEV (reference sequence). V lost 3 bases to trimming and J lost 4 bases, with 8 bases between them. The CDR3 here is CASSFTGADTQYF. CDR3 DNA: TGTGCCAGCAGTTTTACGGGGGCAGATACGCAGTATTTT.

The V call is TRBV27, the J call TRBJ1-1, with D unresolved. This CDR3 region has 14 residues. V dropped 6 bases and J dropped 0 bases, with 11 bases sitting between them. Germline CDR1 is MNHEY and CDR2 is SMNVEV (reference sequence). DNA of the CDR3: TGTGCCAGCAGCCGTACTAGTTTGAACACTGAAGCTTTCTTT. Protein: CASSRTSLNTEAFF.

V gene TRBV30 combines with J gene TRBJ2-1, with TRBD2 matching over 10 bases. This CDR3 comprises 13 residues. V lost 5 bases, J lost 10 bases, and 8 bases stayed unmatched. Germline V lookup: CDR1 GTSNPN, CDR2 SVGIG (reference sequence). Here the CDR3 DNA reads TGTGCCTGGCGGCTAGCGGGAGAGGGCGAGCAGTTCTTC. Protein product: CAWRLAGEGEQFF.

The chain has TRBV7-9 and TRBJ1-4, with D possibly TRBD1 on 5 matching bases. This CDR3 comprises 16 residues. Per the germline V gene, CDR1 is SEHNR and CDR2 is FQNEAQ (reference sequence). V was pared by 4 bases and J by 5 bases, with 17 bases between. The CDR3 bases are TGTGCCAGCAGCTCCGGAGGTGGGGGTGGAAATGAAAAACTGTTTTTT. This gives the protein CASSSGGGGGNEKLFF.

The chain employs TRBV4-1 and TRBJ2-7; D uncertain. Germline CDR1 is MGHRA and CDR2 is YSYEKL. V lost 0 bases and J 2 bases, leaving 11 bases between the germline ends. This CDR3 region has 15 residues. DNA for the CDR3: TGCGCCAGCAGCCAAGACCCAATGGGCGCCTACGAGCAGTACTTC. Residues: CASSQDPMGAYEQYF.

This chain links TRBV4-1 with TRBJ1-1; D is unclear. This CDR3 has 14 residues. Trimming pared 4 bases from V and 4 bases from J, leaving 13 bases between. Germline lookup yields CDR1 MGHRA and CDR2 YSYEKL. CDR3 region: CASSLMSGTTEAFF. CDR3 DNA: TGCGCCAGCAGCCTCATGAGCGGTACCACTGAAGCTTTCTTT.